This entry concerns a single T cell receptor beta chain. The antigen remains undetermined. A UMI-containing oligonucleotide was joined by 3' ligation to the TCR cDNA template. This record comes from a study of naive and memory T cell subsets. Points from the study as a whole: Potentially, T cell activation and differentiation skew this RNA-based measurement.

Amplification of ligated cDNA took four PCR rounds with SP2 and nested alpha and beta constant primers. Blood and skin TCR RNA was reverse transcribed with alpha and beta constant primers. MiXCR, run by TCRdb on the 5' RACE reads, gives a single entry per CDR3 protein. The sample holds tens of thousands of distinct CDR3 sequences, 4.7% seen once. CDR3 length: 17 residues. After removal of 0 bases from V and 0 bases from J, the junction contained 5 bases not matched to a gene. CDR1 is DFQATT and CDR2 is SNEGSKA in the germline V gene (reference sequence). The chain links TRBV20-1 to TRBJ1-6; 7 bases map to TRBD1. The sequence derives from a female donor in good health. CDR3 sequence (DNA): TGCAGTGCTAGAGATCGAGACAGGGCCTCCTATAATTCACCCCTCCACTTT. It encodes CSARDRDRASYNSPLHF.